The TCR beta chain under discussion was sequenced for a study of T cells in Graves' hyperthyroidism and ophthalmopathy (dated by TCRdb to the late 2010s). For context, the study as a whole: A discovery cohort of around 98 patients, roughly 43 with Graves' ophthalmopathy and 55 to 60 with stable Graves' hyperthyroidism, was used to find distinguishing TCR V-J signatures. For training and testing, the roughly 100 patients in the discovery cohort were randomly divided in a 7:3 ratio. The study also compared thyroid tissue and blood T-cell repertoires from several Graves' hyperthyroidism patients. After blood sampling, hyperthyroidism patients were treated with methimazole at a starting dose of 30 mg daily, and ophthalmopathy patients were treated with high-dose intravenous methylprednisolone. An independent validation cohort of under 20 hyperthyroidism patients and more than 15 patients who later progressed to ophthalmopathy tested prospective prediction of ophthalmopathy. The paper describes TCR Vbeta CDR3 sequencing of more than 120 peripheral blood samples, made up of 43 ophthalmopathy patients, some 76 hyperthyroidism patients and roughly 17 progressor patients.

Comments on this clonotype: The antigen this receptor binds is unknown. No base quality information exists; no much larger clone differs at one position.

The CDR3, cysteine through phenylalanine, is 14 amino acids long. Only the CDR3 DNA stays, 42 bases, in frame from base 1. Trimming takes 0 bases from V and 1 base from J, and the germline ends sit 6 bases apart. CDR1 is given as DFQATT and CDR2 as SNEGSKA, both from the germline V gene (reference sequence). On the study overall, not on this receptor specifically: In cross-validation, a model built on a 13 V-J signature told ophthalmopathy apart from stable hyperthyroidism with 87.88% sensitivity and about 81% specificity, and in testing the same model reached 80%/75%. Most expanded thyroid clonotypes (frequency above 0.001) were also detected in blood, a finding suggesting that blood repertoires may reflect thyroid immune responses. Sample size was not statistically predetermined, and investigators were not blinded to group allocation. In validation, the model predicted progression to ophthalmopathy a median of 6.5 months before onset, with roughly 70% sensitivity and roughly 72% specificity.

Amplification of TCR beta CDR3 regions was carried out from RNA transcripts. The first round of RT-PCR for the TCR CDR3 was performed with the HTBI primer set and the Qiagen OneStep RT-PCR kit. A second multiplex PCR round built the libraries, followed by size selection and purification. Libraries were sequenced paired-end with 100 bp reads on an Illumina HiSeq2000. As for the authors' bioinformatics: Raw data were processed with SOAPnuke, discarding reads with adapters, uncalled bases, mean Phred below 15, or no exact constant-primer or identifier match. COPE v1.2.5 was used to merge high-quality paired reads, and clonotypes were defined as unique nucleotide sequences. MiTCR v1.1 was used to align clonotypes to the IMGT TRBV, TRBD and TRBJ reference segments. Only V-J combinations with frequency above 0.0001, covering roughly 99% of repertoires, were analysed. A TCS score was defined as the ratio of F50 (clonal expansion) to E x V (chaos), with BLOSUM62-based TCRdist applied between CDR3 peptides within each V-J. Welch's t-statistics and random forest reduced 500 to 550 V-J features to 13, which were used in a naive Bayes classifier (R e1071). The Morisita-Horn index was used to measure how similar the thyroid and blood repertoires were. TCRdb reworked the public reads: Q25 trimming with fastp, MiXCR clone assembly, productive beta chains retained. Each entry is one CDR3 protein sequence, shown with its most common DNA and genes. For this entry, the V and J calls and clone size follow TCRdb and not the study's own pipeline. The sample table shows a few hundred thousand distinct CDR3 sequences, and around 50% are seen once. The top ten constitute 44% of the sample.

Exclusion was applied to patients with uncontrolled infections, other autoimmune diseases, pregnancy or lactation. Clinical symptoms, serum thyroxine and TRAb, thyroid ultrasound, and orbital computed tomography formed the basis for the diagnoses. Trizol reagent was used to extract total RNA, and RNA quality was then checked on an Agilent 2100 Bioanalyzer. Sequencing was carried out using peripheral blood or thyroid tissue (not recorded which). The receptor chain draws on TRBV20-1 and TRBJ2-2, with the D segment identity uncertain. This TCR was sampled from an adult woman with Graves' disease, either hyperthyroidism or ophthalmopathy (not recorded which). The CDR3 has the sequence CSARDYQNTGELFF. The DNA sequence follows: TGCAGTGCTAGAGATTACCAGAACACCGGGGAGCTGTTTTTT.